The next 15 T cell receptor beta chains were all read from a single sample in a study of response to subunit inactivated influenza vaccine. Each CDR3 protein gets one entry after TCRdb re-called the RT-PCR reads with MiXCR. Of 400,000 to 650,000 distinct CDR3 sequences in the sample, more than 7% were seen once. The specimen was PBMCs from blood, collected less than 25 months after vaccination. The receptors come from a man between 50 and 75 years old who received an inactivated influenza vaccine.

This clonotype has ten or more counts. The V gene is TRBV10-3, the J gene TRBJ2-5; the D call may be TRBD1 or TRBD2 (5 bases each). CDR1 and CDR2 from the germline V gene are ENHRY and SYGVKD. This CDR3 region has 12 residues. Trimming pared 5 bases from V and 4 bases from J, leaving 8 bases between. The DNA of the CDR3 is TGTGCCATCAGTTTGAGGGGAGAGACCCAGTACTTC. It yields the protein CAISLRGETQYF.

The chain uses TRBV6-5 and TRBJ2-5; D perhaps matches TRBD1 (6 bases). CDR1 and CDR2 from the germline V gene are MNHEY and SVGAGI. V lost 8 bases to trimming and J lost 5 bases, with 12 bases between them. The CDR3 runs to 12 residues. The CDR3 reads CASAGARETQYF. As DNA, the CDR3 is TGTGCCAGCGCAGGGGCGAGGGAGACCCAGTACTTC.

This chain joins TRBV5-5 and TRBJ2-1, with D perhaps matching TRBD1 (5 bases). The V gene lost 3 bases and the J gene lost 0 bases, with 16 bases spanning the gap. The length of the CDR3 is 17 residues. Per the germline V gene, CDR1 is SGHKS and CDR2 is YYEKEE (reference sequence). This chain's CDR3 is CASSSPWGLSSYNEQFF. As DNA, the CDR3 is TGTGCCAGCAGCTCTCCATGGGGCTTAAGCTCCTACAATGAGCAGTTCTTC.

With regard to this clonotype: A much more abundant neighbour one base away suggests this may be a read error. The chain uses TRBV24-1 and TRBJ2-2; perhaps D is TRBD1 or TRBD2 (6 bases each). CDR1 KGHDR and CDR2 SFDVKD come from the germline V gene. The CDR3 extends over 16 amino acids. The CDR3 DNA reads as TGTGCCACCAGTGATTCAGGGGCCGCCAACGCCGGGGGGCTGTTTTTT. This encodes CATSDSGAANAGGLFF.

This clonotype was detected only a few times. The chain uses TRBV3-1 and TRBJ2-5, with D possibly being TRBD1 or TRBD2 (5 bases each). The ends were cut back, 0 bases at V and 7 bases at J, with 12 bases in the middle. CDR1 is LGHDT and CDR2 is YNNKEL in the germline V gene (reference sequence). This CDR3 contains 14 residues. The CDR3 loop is CASSQEPLGGTQYF. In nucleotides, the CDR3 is TGTGCCAGCAGCCAAGAACCCCTTGGGGGGACCCAGTACTTC.

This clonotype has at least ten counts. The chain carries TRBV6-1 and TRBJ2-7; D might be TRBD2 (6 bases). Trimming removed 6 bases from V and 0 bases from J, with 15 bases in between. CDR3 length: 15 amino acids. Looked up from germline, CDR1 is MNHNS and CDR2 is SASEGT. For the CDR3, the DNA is TGTGCCAGCAGCCCCGTAGACGGGAGCTCCTACGAGCAGTACTTC. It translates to CASSPVDGSSYEQYF.

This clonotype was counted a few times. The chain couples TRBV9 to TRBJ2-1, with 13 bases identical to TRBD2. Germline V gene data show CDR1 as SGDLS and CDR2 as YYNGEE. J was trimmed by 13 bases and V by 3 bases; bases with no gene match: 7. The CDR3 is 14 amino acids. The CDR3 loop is CASSEGLAGSEQFF. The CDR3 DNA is TGTGCCAGCAGCGAGGGACTAGCGGGATCCGAACAGTTCTTC.

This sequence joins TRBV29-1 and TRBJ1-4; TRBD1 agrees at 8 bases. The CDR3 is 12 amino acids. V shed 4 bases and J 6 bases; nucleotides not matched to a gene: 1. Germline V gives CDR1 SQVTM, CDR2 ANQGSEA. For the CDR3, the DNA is TGCAGCGTTGCAGGGGGCGATGAAAAACTGTTTTTT. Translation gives CSVAGGDEKLFF.

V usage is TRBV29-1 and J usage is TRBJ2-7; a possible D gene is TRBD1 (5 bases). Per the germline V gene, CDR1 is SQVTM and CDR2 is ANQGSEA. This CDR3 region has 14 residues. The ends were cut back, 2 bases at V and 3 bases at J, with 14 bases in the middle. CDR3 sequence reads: CSVESRQGNYEQYF. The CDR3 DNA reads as TGCAGCGTTGAATCACGGCAGGGCAACTACGAGCAGTACTTC.

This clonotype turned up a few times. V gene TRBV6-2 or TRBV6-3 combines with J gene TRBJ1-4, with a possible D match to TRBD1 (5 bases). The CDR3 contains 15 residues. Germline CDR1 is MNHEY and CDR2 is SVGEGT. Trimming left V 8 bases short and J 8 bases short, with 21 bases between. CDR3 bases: TGTGCCAGCCGCAAGGGACTTCCAGCCACGGAAAAACTGTTTTTT. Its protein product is CASRKGLPATEKLFF.

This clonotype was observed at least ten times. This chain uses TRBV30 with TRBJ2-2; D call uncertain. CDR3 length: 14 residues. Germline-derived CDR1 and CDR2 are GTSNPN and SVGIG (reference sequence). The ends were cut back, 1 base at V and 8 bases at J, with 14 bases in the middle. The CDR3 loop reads CAWSGTKVGGELFF. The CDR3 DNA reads TGTGCCTGGAGTGGTACGAAGGTGGGGGGGGAGCTGTTTTTT.

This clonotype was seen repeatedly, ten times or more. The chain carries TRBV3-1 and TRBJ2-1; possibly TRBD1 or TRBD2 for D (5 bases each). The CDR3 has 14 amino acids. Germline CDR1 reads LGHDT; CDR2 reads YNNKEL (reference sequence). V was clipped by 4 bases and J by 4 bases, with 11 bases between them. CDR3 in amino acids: CASSRGDGYNEQFF. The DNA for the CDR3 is TGTGCCAGCAGCCGAGGGGACGGTTACAATGAGCAGTTCTTC.

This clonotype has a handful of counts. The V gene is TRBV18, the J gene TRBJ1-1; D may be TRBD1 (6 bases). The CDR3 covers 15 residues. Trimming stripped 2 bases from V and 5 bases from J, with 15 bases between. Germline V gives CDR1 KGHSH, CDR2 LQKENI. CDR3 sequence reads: CASSPGGGGKTEAFF. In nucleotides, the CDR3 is TGTGCCAGCTCACCAGGAGGGGGGGGAAAGACTGAAGCTTTCTTT.

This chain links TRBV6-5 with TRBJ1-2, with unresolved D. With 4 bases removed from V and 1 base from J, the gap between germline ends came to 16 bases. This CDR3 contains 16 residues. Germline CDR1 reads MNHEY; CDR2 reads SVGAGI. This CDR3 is CASSFPPEPYNYGYTF. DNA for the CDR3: TGTGCCAGCAGTTTCCCCCCGGAACCATATAACTATGGCTACACCTTC.

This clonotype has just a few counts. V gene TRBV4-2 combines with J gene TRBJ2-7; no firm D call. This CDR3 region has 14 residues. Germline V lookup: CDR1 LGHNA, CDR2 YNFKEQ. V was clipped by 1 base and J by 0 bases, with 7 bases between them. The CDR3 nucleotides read TGTGCCAGCAGCCAAGCCTCTCACTCCTACGAGCAGTACTTC. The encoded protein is CASSQASHSYEQYF.